The next 20 T cell receptor beta chains were all read from a single sample in a study of blood T cell repertoires in COVID-19. The assay was immunoSEQ multiplex PCR, and TCRdb's table has in-frame clones only and misses some. The table shows about 170,000 clones, with about 80% occurring only once. Sequencing was performed on peripheral blood. Every receptor here comes from a woman of 80 years or more with acute or convalescent COVID-19.

This rearrangement joins TRBV24-1 to TRBJ2-3; no firm D call. The germline CDR1 and CDR2 sequences are KGHDR and SFDVKD. CDR3 length: 14 amino acids. V was clipped by 3 bases and J by 0 bases, with 6 bases between them. The CDR3 DNA is TGTGCCACCAGTGATGCGGCTAGCACAGATACGCAGTATTTT. The encoded protein is CATSDAASTDTQYF.

J is TRBJ1-4 and V is TRBV11-2; tentatively, D is TRBD1 (6 bases). The CDR3 spans 15 residues. The germline V gene encodes CDR1 SGHAT and CDR2 FQNNGV. Trimming pared 5 bases from V and 0 bases from J, leaving 10 bases between. The CDR3, as DNA: TGTGCCAGCAGCGTACGGACAGCAACTAATGAAAAACTGTTTTTT. It encodes CASSVRTATNEKLFF.

The chain is built from TRBV5-4 and TRBJ1-6; possible D gene TRBD1, 6 bases. CDR1 and CDR2 (germline): SGHNT, YYREEE (reference sequence). Trimming pared 0 bases from V and 8 bases from J, leaving 9 bases between. This CDR3 region has 14 residues. This CDR3 is CASSLDRGYSPLHF. For the CDR3, the DNA is TGTGCCAGCAGCTTGGATAGGGGGTATTCACCCCTCCACTTT.

The genes are TRBV11-2 and TRBJ1-1; D call uncertain. Between the trimmed V and J ends, which lost 7 bases and 1 base, there was a span of 10 bases. Germline lookup yields CDR1 SGHAT and CDR2 FQNNGV. The CDR3 length is 13 residues. The CDR3 sequence is CASTPPENTEAFF. As DNA, the CDR3 is TGTGCCAGCACCCCCCCAGAGAACACTGAAGCTTTCTTT.

This clone has a handful of counts. This chain connects TRBV7-9 to TRBJ2-7, with TRBD1 matching over 11 bases. This CDR3 has 15 residues. Germline-derived CDR1 and CDR2 are SEHNR and FQNEAQ (reference sequence). V lost 4 bases and J lost 1; bases outside the gene matches: 3. The CDR3 loop reads CASSSGQGESYEQYF. As DNA, the CDR3 is TGTGCCAGCAGCTCGGGACAGGGGGAATCCTACGAGCAGTACTTC.

The chain couples TRBV9 to TRBJ1-1; D is perhaps TRBD1 (6 bases). The CDR3 has 13 amino acids. Germline-derived CDR1 and CDR2 are SGDLS and YYNGEE. V lost 3 bases, J lost 7 bases, and 13 bases lay in between. The chain's CDR3 is CASSARGIGEAFF. The CDR3 DNA sequence: TGTGCCAGCAGCGCCAGGGGTATCGGTGAAGCTTTCTTT.

The CDR3 spells CASSLGGQGPFF. CDR3 bases: TGTGCCAGCAGTTTGGGCGGACAGGGCCCGTTCTTC. This chain connects TRBV12-3 or TRBV12-4 to TRBJ2-1, with 8 bases matching TRBD1. This CDR3 is 12 amino acids long. J gave up 15 bases and V 3 bases, and 7 bases lay outside the gene matches.

This clone was counted once. The J gene is TRBJ2-2, the V gene TRBV5-4, with D unresolved. The CDR3 totals 14 residues. Trimming shortened V by 2 bases and J by 6 bases, and 11 bases separated the two germline ends. Germline V gene sequence: CDR1 SGHNT, CDR2 YYREEE (reference sequence). CDR3: CASSLRGLAGELFF. CDR3 in DNA: TGTGCCAGCAGCTTAAGAGGCCTGGCCGGGGAGCTGTTTTTT.

The genes are TRBV2 and TRBJ1-1; tentative D call: TRBD1 (6 bases). CDR3 length: 14 amino acids. Germline-derived CDR1 and CDR2 are SNHLY and FYNNEI. The V and J ends lost 4 bases and 6 bases respectively, with 15 bases between them. The CDR3 protein is CASSAGGRGSEAFF. The DNA of the CDR3 is TGTGCCAGCAGTGCGGGGGGCCGGGGGTCTGAAGCTTTCTTT.

J is TRBJ1-2 and V is TRBV3-1 (or the pseudogene TRBV3-2); no reliable D call. The CDR3 covers 12 residues. Germline CDR1 is LGHDT and CDR2 is YNNKEL (reference sequence). V was cut by 5 bases and J by 7 bases, with 11 bases left in between. The CDR3 DNA reads TGTGCCAGCAGCGCAACGGGGAGTGGCTACACCTTC. Translation: CASSATGSGYTF.

This sequence joins TRBV2 and TRBJ1-5; 10 bases map to TRBD1. J gave up 7 bases and V 7 bases, and 10 bases lay outside the gene matches. Germline lookup yields CDR1 SNHLY and CDR2 FYNNEI. This CDR3 contains 15 residues. The CDR3 spells CASTFDRGQGQPQHF. The CDR3 DNA reads TGTGCCAGCACGTTCGACAGGGGGCAAGGACAGCCCCAGCATTTT.

The chain employs TRBV5-1 and TRBJ2-1, with unresolved D. Trimming cost V 1 base and J 6 bases, with 5 bases left between them. Per germline, CDR1 SGHRS and CDR2 YFSETQ. The CDR3 is 12 residues long. CDR3 residues: CASSLRVNEQFF. DNA for the CDR3: TGCGCCAGCAGCTTGCGGGTCAATGAGCAGTTCTTC.

The chain uses TRBV10-3 and TRBJ1-2; D is unclear. Germline V gene data show CDR1 as ENHRY and CDR2 as SYGVKD. The CDR3 covers 13 residues. The V end was cut by 3 bases, the J end by 2 bases, with 7 bases between. The CDR3: CAISEGSNYGYTF. DNA of the CDR3: TGTGCCATCAGTGAAGGGAGCAACTATGGCTACACCTTC.

This clone has more than one count but fewer than ten. The chain carries TRBV5-1 and TRBJ1-2, with TRBD1 as a possible D gene (5 bases). This CDR3 is 14 amino acids long. Germline V gives CDR1 SGHRS, CDR2 YFSETQ. Trimming removed 1 base from V and 6 bases from J, with 13 bases in between. The CDR3 nucleotides read TGCGCCAGCAGCTTGACAGGTGCAAGGGATGGCTACACCTTC. Protein product: CASSLTGARDGYTF. The whole variable domain, remainder taken from reference TRBV5-1 and TRBJ1-2, is KAGVTQTPRYLIKTRGQQVTLSCSPISGHRSVSWYQQTPGQGLQFLFEYFSETQRNKGNFPGRFSGRQFSNSRSEMNVSTLELGDSALYLCASSLTGARDGYTFGSGTRLTVV.

The rearrangement joins TRBV30 to TRBJ1-5, with D uncertain. This CDR3 has 15 residues. With 0 bases removed from V and 2 bases from J, the gap between germline ends came to 11 bases. CDR1 is GTSNPN, CDR2 SVGIG, per germline (reference sequence). The CDR3 sequence: CAWSVGGYGNQPQHF. CDR3 in DNA: TGTGCCTGGAGTGTAGGCGGGTACGGCAATCAGCCCCAGCATTTT.

The rearrangement joins TRBV12-3 or TRBV12-4 to TRBJ2-1; tentatively, D is TRBD2 (5 bases). V was shortened by 7 bases and J by 4 bases, with 8 bases between the two germline ends. This CDR3 spans 12 amino acids. The CDR3 DNA follows: TGTGCCAGCATGAGCGGATACAATGAGCAGTTCTTC. It encodes CASMSGYNEQFF.

In its sample, this clone was seen a few times. The chain uses TRBV6-6 and TRBJ2-2, with D unresolved. CDR1 is MNHNY and CDR2 is SVGAGI in the germline V gene (reference sequence). The CDR3 consists of 14 residues. The V gene lost 4 bases and the J gene lost 0 bases, with 6 bases spanning the gap. The CDR3 sequence is CASSFGSNTGELFF. CDR3 nucleotide sequence: TGTGCCAGCAGTTTCGGGTCGAACACCGGGGAGCTGTTTTTT.

The chain carries TRBV5-6 and TRBJ2-3; D gene ambiguous. The CDR3 extends over 15 amino acids. Trimming stripped 0 bases from V and 2 bases from J, with 10 bases between. CDR1 is SGHDT, CDR2 YYEEEE, per germline. The CDR3, as DNA: TGTGCCAGCAGCTTGGGTCGGCGGTCCACAGATACGCAGTATTTT. Translation: CASSLGRRSTDTQYF.

The chain links TRBV7-9 to TRBJ2-1; 7 bases are shared with TRBD1. J lost 6 bases, V lost 0 bases, and 2 bases had no gene match. The CDR3 has 14 residues. Germline V gene sequence: CDR1 SEHNR, CDR2 FQNEAQ (reference sequence). The CDR3 loop reads CASSLAYRGNEQFF. The CDR3 DNA reads as TGTGCCAGCAGCTTAGCCTACAGGGGCAATGAGCAGTTCTTC.

The gene calls are TRBV5-1 and TRBJ1-4, with TRBD1 matching over 10 bases. Germline V gives CDR1 SGHRS, CDR2 YFSETQ. Unmatched junction bases numbered 4, after V lost 4 bases and J lost 4 bases. The CDR3 runs to 15 residues. CDR3 loop: CASSLGQGVNEKLFF. The CDR3 nucleotides read TGCGCCAGCAGCCTAGGACAGGGGGTTAATGAAAAACTGTTTTTT. The whole variable domain, remainder taken from reference TRBV5-1 and TRBJ1-4, is KAGVTQTPRYLIKTRGQQVTLSCSPISGHRSVSWYQQTPGQGLQFLFEYFSETQRNKGNFPGRFSGRQFSNSRSEMNVSTLELGDSALYLCASSLGQGVNEKLFFGSGTQLSVL.